The T cell receptor beta chain under discussion was sequenced for a study of cytomegalovirus exposure and HLA in healthy donors. As for the study in general: A later analysis reported the approximately 120 validation repertoires used the same platform as the 666 first-cohort repertoires.

The data were produced by immunoSEQ multiplex PCR, yet TCRdb's version contains in-frame clones alone and is incomplete. The table includes under 95,000 clones, just over 90% detected once. Study-wide findings and caveats: Diagnosis of cytomegalovirus status made by the classifier reportedly showed high specificity and sensitivity. Among TCR sequences, most were rare, though some public TCRs appeared in many donors.

Germline CDR1 and CDR2: MNHNS and SASEGT. This CDR3 has 15 residues. Comment on this clone: Its specificity is not known. Germline is not matched at one junction end, which may reflect a read error.

The study drew the donors from its roughly 120-subject validation cohort, separate from the approximately 700-subject first cohort. The sequenced sample consisted of PBMCs. The V and J genes are TRBV6-1 and TRBJ2-7, with 7 bases lining up with TRBD2. This receptor was taken from a man aged 25-45 years in good health and CMV-seronegative. CDR3 residues: CASSDSGTISYAQYF. The CDR3 DNA is TGTGCCAGCAGTGATTCCGGGACTATCTCCTACGCGCAGTACTTC.